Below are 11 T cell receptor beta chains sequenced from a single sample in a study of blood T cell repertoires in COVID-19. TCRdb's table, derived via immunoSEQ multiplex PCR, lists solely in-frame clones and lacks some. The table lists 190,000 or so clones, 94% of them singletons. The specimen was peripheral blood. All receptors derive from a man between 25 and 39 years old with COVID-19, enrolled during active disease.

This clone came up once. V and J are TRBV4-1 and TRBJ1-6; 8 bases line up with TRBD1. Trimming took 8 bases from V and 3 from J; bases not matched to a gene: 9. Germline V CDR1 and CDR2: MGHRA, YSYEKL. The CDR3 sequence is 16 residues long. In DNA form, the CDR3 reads TGCGCCAGCTCCCGAGCAGGGGGCAGCTATAATTCACCCCTCCACTTT. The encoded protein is CASSRAGGSYNSPLHF.

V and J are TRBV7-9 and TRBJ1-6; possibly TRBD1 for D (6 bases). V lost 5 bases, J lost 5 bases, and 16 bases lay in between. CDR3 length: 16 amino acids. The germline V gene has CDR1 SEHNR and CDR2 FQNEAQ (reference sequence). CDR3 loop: CASSRTEYVNNSPLHF. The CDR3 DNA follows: TGTGCCAGCAGCCGGACAGAATACGTTAATAATTCACCCCTCCACTTT.

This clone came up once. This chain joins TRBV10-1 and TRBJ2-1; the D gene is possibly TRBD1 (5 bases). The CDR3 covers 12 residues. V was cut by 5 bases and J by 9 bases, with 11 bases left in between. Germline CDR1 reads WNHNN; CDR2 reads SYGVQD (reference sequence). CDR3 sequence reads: CASSKQESEQFF. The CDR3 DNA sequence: TGCGCCAGCAGTAAACAGGAAAGTGAGCAGTTCTTC.

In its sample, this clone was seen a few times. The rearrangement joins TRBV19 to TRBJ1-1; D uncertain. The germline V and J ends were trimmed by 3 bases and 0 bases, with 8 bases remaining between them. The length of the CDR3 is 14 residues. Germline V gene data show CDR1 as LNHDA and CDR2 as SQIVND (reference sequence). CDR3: CASSMRRLNTEAFF. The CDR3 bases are TGTGCCAGTAGTATGCGCAGGTTGAACACTGAAGCTTTCTTT.

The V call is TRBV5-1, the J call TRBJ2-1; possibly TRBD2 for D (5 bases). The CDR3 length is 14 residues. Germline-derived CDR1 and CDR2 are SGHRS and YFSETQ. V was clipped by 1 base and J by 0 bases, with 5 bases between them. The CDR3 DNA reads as TGCGCCAGCAGCTTGACTAGCTCCTACAATGAGCAGTTCTTC. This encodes CASSLTSSYNEQFF.

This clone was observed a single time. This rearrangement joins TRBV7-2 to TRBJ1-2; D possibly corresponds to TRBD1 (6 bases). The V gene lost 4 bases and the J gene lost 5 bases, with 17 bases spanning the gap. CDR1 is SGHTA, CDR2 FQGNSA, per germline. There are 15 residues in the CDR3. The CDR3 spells CASSSGQPGGYGYTF. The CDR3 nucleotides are TGTGCCAGCAGCTCAGGACAGCCCGGCGGTTATGGCTACACCTTC.

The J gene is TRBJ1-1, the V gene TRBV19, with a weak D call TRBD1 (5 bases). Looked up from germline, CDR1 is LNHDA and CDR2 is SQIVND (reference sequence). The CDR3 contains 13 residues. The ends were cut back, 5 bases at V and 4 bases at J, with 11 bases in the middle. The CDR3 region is CASSLGGGTEAFF. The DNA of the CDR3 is TGTGCCAGTAGTCTTGGGGGAGGCACTGAAGCTTTCTTT.

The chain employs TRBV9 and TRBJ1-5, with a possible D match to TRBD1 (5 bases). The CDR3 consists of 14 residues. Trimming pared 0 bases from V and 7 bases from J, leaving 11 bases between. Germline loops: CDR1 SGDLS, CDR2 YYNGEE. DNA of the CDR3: TGTGCCAGCAGCGTAGGGCAGGGTGGCCAGCCCCAGCATTTT. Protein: CASSVGQGGQPQHF.

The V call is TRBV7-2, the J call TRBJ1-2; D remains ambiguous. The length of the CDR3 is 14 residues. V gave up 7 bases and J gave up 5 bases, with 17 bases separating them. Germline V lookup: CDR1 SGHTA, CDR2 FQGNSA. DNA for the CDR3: TGTGCCAGCACCCCCGCGGGAGGAATTTATGGCTACACCTTC. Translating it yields CASTPAGGIYGYTF.

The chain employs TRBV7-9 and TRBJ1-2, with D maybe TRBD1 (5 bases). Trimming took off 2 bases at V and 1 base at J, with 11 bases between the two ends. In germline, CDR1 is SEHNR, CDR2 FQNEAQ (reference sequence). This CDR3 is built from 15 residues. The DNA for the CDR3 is TGTGCCAGCAGCTTACCCCGACAGATTAACTATGGCTACACCTTC. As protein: CASSLPRQINYGYTF.

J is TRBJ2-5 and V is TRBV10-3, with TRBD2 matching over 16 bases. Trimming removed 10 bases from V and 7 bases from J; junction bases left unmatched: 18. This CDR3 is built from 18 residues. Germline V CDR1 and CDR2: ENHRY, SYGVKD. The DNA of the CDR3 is TGTGCCACTGACCCCAAACCGGGACTAGCGGGGGGGATTGGGACCCAGTACTTC. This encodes CATDPKPGLAGGIGTQYF.